This T cell receptor beta chain was captured by sequencing in a study of Graves' ophthalmopathy and Graves' hyperthyroidism. The V gene's germline CDR1 is MNHEY and CDR2 SVGEGT. The CDR3 length is 12 residues. Trimming removed 8 bases at V and 2 bases at J, with 10 bases between. Amplifying from RNA transcripts, the study obtained TCR beta CDR3 regions. Following a first-round RT-PCR that used HTBI primers, a second-round multiplex PCR was carried out. TCRdb passed the multiplex PCR reads through MiXCR, listing each CDR3 protein once. The data contain 500,000 to 700,000 distinct CDR3 sequences, around a fifth of them singletons. This clonotype was counted only a few times.

The source is a woman in her late teens or twenties with stable Graves' hyperthyroidism. Some clones in this sample may be carry-over from other donors' samples. The chain couples TRBV6-2 or TRBV6-3 to TRBJ2-7; D gene ambiguous. Sequenced material: peripheral blood. The CDR3 coding sequence is TGTGCCAGCTGCGGAGAGACCTACGAGCAGTACTTC. Translation: CASCGETYEQYF.